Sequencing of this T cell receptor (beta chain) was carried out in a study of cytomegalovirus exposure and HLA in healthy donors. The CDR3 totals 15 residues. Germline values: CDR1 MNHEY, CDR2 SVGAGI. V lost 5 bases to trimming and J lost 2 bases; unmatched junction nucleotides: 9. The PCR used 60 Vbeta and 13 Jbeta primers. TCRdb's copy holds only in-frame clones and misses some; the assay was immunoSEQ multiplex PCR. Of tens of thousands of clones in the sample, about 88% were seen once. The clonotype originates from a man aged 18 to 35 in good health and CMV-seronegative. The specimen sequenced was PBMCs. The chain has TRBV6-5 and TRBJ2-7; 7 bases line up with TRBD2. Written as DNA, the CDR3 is TGTGCCAGCAGTCGCCAGGGACTACGAGCCTACGAGCAGTACTTC. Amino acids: CASSRQGLRAYEQYF.